Following are 12 T cell receptor beta chains from one sample sequenced in a study of cytotoxic CD8 clonotypes in ibrutinib-treated CLL. Profiling relied on immunoSEQ multiplex PCR, and the TCRdb table lists in-frame clones only, not all of them. Here the sample spans 200,000 or so clones, more than 75% being singletons. This specimen consisted of PBMCs, obtained after 12 months of ibrutinib treatment. These receptors originate from a human donor with chronic lymphocytic leukemia.

V is TRBV5-6 and J is TRBJ2-5, with D possibly TRBD1 on 6 matching bases. Germline CDR1 SGHDT, CDR2 YYEEEE. This CDR3 contains 16 residues. Trimming stripped 2 bases from V and 8 bases from J, with 22 bases between. This chain's CDR3 is CASSLVRETGQVTQYF. CDR3 in DNA: TGTGCCAGCAGCTTAGTAAGAGAAACAGGGCAAGTTACCCAGTACTTC. The full variable domain, rest sourced from reference TRBV5-6 and TRBJ2-5, is DAGVTQSPTHLIKTRGQQVTLRCSPKSGHDTVSWYQQALGQGPQFIFQYYEEEERQRGNFPDRFSGHQFPNYSSELNVNALLLGDSALYLCASSLVRETGQVTQYFGPGTRLLVL.

The chain uses TRBV18 and TRBJ2-3; 12 bases are a match to TRBD1. The CDR3 contains 16 residues. The germline V gene encodes CDR1 KGHSH and CDR2 LQKENI. V lost 3 bases, J lost 8 bases, and 9 bases stayed unmatched. CDR3 loop: CASSPSGTGGTVTQYF. As DNA, the CDR3 is TGTGCCAGCTCACCGTCCGGGACAGGGGGCACGGTTACGCAGTATTTT.

The chain joins TRBV18 to TRBJ2-7; no clear D gene. This CDR3 is built from 12 residues. Trimming pared 5 bases from V and 6 bases from J, leaving 11 bases between. Per germline, CDR1 KGHSH and CDR2 LQKENI. The CDR3 nucleotides read TGTGCCAGCTCATCCTTACGGAGCGAGCAGTACTTC. It yields the protein CASSSLRSEQYF.

The genes are TRBV18 and TRBJ1-3; D is uncertain. This CDR3 comprises 15 residues. Germline values: CDR1 KGHSH, CDR2 LQKENI. Trimming removed 2 bases from V and 2 bases from J, with 10 bases in between. CDR3 sequence (DNA): TGTGCCAGCTCACCAACTCGCGACGCTGGAAACACCATATATTTT. Amino acid sequence: CASSPTRDAGNTIYF.

This rearrangement joins TRBV18 to TRBJ2-7; 8 nucleotides agree with TRBD2. Germline values: CDR1 KGHSH, CDR2 LQKENI. The CDR3 consists of 14 residues. J lost 4 bases, V lost 2 bases, and 4 bases had no gene match. CDR3 in amino acids: CASSPTGGGYEQYF. In nucleotides, the CDR3 is TGTGCCAGCTCACCAACGGGAGGGGGATACGAGCAGTACTTC.

The chain is built from TRBV12-2 and TRBJ2-7; TRBD2, the table's D call, was not compared with the DNA. TRBV12-2 is shown as a pseudogene. This CDR3 region has 15 residues. CDR3 residues: CASSPSSGRAYEQYF. The CDR3 DNA follows: TGTGCCAGCAGCCCCTCTAGCGGGAGGGCCTACGAGCAGTACTTC.

The V call is TRBV7-9, the J call TRBJ2-7, with 7 nucleotides matching TRBD1. Germline CDR1 is SEHNR and CDR2 is FQNEAQ (reference sequence). The CDR3 runs to 15 residues. Germline trimming cut 1 base from V and 1 base from J; bases unmatched to any gene: 4. This CDR3 is CASSLVQGPSYEQYF. The CDR3 DNA reads TGTGCCAGCAGCTTAGTACAGGGGCCATCCTACGAGCAGTACTTC.

CDR3 in amino acids: CASSLYGVEQFF. In DNA form, the CDR3 reads TGTGCCAGCAGCTTGTACGGAGTTGAGCAGTTCTTC. The chain carries TRBV5-6 and TRBJ2-1, with D unclear. Trimming took 1 base from V and 9 from J, leaving 8 bases between them. Germline V gene sequence: CDR1 SGHDT, CDR2 YYEEEE. This CDR3 comprises 12 residues.

The genes are TRBV4-1 and TRBJ1-3, with D possibly matching TRBD1 (5 bases). This CDR3 comprises 19 residues. CDR1 is MGHRA and CDR2 is YSYEKL in the germline V gene. V gave up 4 bases and J gave up 1 base, with 23 bases separating them. In nucleotides, the CDR3 is TGCGCCAGCAGCCGCGACGGGGCTGCACGGGCTTCTTCTGGAAACACCATATATTTT. Translation gives CASSRDGAARASSGNTIYF.

The genes are TRBV6-5 and TRBJ2-3; D is unclear. Germline CDR1 reads MNHEY; CDR2 reads SVGAGI. V gave up 0 bases and J gave up 6 bases, with 10 bases separating them. This CDR3 region has 14 residues. The CDR3 region is CASSYSSPRDTQYF. The DNA of the CDR3 is TGTGCCAGCAGTTACTCCAGCCCCCGGGATACGCAGTATTTT.

This clone was counted between two and nine times. V gene TRBV14 combines with J gene TRBJ1-1; D gene unclear. The germline V gene encodes CDR1 SGHDN and CDR2 FVKESK. This CDR3 has 17 residues. The V end was cut by 0 bases, the J end by 4 bases, with 18 bases between. The CDR3 DNA reads TGTGCCAGCAGCCAAGACGGGGTCGGGGTCAAGGGCACTGAAGCTTTCTTT. Amino acids: CASSQDGVGVKGTEAFF.

This CDR3 is CASSGSRANEQFF. The DNA of the CDR3 is TGCGCCAGCAGTGGGTCCAGGGCTAATGAGCAGTTCTTC. The chain has TRBV10-1 and TRBJ2-1, with D possibly TRBD1 on 5 matching bases. The CDR3 sequence is 13 residues long. Germline CDR1 reads WNHNN; CDR2 reads SYGVQD (reference sequence). V was clipped by 4 bases and J by 7 bases, with 11 bases between them.